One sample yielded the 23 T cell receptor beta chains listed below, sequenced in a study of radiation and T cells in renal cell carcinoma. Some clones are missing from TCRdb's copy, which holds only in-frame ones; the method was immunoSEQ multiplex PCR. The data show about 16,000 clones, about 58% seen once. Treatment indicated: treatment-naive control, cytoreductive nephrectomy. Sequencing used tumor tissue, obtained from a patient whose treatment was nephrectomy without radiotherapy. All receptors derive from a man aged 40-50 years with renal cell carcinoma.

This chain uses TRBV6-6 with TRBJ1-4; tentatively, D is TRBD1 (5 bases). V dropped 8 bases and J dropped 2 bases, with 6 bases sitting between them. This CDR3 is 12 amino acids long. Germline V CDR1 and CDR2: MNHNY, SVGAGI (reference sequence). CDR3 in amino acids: CASWGTNEKLFF. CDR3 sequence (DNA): TGTGCCAGCTGGGGGACTAATGAAAAACTGTTTTTT.

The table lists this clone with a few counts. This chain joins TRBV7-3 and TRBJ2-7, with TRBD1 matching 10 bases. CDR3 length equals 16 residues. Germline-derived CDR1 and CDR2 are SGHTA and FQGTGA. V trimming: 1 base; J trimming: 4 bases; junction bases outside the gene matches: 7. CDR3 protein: CASSLNPTGGRYEQYF. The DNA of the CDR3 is TGTGCCAGCAGCTTAAATCCGACAGGGGGCAGGTACGAGCAGTACTTC. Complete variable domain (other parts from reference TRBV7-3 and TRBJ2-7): GAGVSQTPSNKVTEKGKYVELRCDPISGHTALYWYRQSLGQGPEFLIYFQGTGAADDSGLPNDRFFAVRPEGSVSTLKIQRTERGDSAVYLCASSLNPTGGRYEQYFGPGTRLTVT.

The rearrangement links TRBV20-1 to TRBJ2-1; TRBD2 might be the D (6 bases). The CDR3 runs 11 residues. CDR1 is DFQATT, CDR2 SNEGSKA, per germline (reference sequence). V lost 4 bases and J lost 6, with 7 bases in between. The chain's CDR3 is CSANGGNEQFF. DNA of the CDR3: TGCAGTGCTAACGGGGGCAATGAGCAGTTCTTC.

The CDR3 spells CASSLVPAGFANTEAFF. The CDR3 DNA sequence: TGTGCCAGCAGCTTAGTGCCAGCAGGGTTCGCGAACACTGAAGCTTTCTTT. The chain has TRBV7-8 and TRBJ1-1; D is possibly TRBD1 (5 bases). The V end was cut by 1 base, the J end by 1 base, with 16 bases between. There are 17 residues in the CDR3. Germline assignment: CDR1 SGHVS and CDR2 FQNEAQ.

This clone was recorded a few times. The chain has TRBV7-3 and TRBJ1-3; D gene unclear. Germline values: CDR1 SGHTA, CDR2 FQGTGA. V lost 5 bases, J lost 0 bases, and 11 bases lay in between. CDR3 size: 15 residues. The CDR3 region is CASSLDRVSGNTIYF. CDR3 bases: TGTGCCAGCAGCCTGGACCGAGTCTCTGGAAACACCATATATTTT.

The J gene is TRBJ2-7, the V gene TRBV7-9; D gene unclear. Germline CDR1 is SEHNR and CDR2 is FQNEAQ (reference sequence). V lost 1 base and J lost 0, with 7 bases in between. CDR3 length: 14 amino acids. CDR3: CASSLVPDSYEQYF. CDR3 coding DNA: TGTGCCAGCAGCTTAGTGCCAGACTCCTACGAGCAGTACTTC.

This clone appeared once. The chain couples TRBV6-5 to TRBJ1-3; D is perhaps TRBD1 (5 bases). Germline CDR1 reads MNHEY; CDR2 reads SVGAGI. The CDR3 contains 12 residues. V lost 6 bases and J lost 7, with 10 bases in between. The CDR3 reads CASRAEGNTIYF. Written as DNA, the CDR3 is TGTGCCAGCAGAGCTGAGGGGAACACCATATATTTT.

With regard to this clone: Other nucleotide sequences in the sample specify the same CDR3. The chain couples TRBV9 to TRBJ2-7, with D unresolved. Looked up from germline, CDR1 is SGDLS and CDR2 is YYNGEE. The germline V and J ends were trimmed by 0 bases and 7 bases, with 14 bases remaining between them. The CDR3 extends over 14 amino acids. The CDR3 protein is CASSVGITPGEQYF. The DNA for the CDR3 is TGTGCCAGCAGCGTAGGGATAACGCCTGGGGAGCAGTACTTC.

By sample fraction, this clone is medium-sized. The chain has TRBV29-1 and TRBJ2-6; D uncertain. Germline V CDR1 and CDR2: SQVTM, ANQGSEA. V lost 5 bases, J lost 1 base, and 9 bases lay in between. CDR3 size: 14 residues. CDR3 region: CSVISASGANVLTF. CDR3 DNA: TGCAGCGTTATATCGGCGTCTGGGGCCAACGTCCTGACTTTC.

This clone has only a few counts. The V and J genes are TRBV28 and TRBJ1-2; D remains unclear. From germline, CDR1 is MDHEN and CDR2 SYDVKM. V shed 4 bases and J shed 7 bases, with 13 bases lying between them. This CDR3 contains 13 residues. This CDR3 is CASSSGPGFGYTF. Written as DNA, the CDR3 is TGTGCCAGCAGTTCCGGGCCAGGTTTTGGCTACACCTTC.

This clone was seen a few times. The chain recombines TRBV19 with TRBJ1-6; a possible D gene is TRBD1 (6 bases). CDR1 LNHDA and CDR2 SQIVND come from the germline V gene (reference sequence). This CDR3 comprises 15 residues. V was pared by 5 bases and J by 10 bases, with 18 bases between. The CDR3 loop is CASSRGGGPASPLHF. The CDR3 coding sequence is TGTGCCAGTAGTCGAGGGGGGGGTCCCGCCTCACCCCTCCACTTT.

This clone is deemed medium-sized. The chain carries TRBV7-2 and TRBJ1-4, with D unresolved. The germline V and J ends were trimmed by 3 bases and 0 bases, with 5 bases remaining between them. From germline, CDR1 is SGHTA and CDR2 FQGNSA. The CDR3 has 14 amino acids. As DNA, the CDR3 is TGTGCCAGCAGCTTTTATGCAACTAATGAAAAACTGTTTTTT. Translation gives CASSFYATNEKLFF.

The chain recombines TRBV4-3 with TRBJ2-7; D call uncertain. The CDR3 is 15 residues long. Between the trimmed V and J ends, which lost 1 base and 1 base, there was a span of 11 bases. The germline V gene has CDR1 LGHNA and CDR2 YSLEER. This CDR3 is CASSQGGSKSYEQYF. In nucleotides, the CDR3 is TGCGCCAGCAGCCAAGGCGGCAGTAAGTCCTACGAGCAGTACTTC.

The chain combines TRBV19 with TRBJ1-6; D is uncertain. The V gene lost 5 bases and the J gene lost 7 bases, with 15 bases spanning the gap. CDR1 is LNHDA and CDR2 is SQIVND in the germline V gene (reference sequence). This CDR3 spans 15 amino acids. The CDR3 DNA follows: TGTGCCAGTAGTTTGGAAATTTTGGGGAATTCACCCCTCCACTTT. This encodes CASSLEILGNSPLHF.

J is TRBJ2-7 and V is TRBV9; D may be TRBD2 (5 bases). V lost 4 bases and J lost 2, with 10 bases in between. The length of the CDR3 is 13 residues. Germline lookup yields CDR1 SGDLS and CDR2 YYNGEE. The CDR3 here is CASSRTEAYEQYF. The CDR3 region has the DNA TGTGCCAGCAGCCGAACGGAGGCCTACGAGCAGTACTTC.

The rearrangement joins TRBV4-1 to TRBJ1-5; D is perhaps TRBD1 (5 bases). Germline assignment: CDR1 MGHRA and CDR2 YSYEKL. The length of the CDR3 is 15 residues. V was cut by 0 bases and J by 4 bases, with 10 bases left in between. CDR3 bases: TGCGCCAGCAGCCAAGAACCGAGGGGTAATCAGCCCCAGCATTTT. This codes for CASSQEPRGNQPQHF.

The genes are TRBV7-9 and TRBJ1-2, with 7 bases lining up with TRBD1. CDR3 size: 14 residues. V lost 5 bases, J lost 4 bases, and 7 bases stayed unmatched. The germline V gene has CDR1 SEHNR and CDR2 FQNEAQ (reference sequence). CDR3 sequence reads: CASSGGTDFYGYTF. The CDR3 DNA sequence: TGTGCCAGCAGCGGCGGGACAGACTTCTATGGCTACACCTTC.

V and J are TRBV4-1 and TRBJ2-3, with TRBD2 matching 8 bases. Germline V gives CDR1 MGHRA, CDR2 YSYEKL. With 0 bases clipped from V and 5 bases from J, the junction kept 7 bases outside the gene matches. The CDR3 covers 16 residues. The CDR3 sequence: CASSQEPGGAGDTQYF. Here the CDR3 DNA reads TGCGCCAGCAGCCAAGAACCGGGGGGGGCGGGAGATACGCAGTATTTT.

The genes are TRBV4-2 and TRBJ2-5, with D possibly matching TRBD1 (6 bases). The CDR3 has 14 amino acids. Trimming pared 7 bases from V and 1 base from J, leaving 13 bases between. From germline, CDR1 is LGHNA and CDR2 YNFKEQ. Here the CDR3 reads CASTSGQLQETQYF. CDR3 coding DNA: TGTGCCAGCACCAGCGGACAGCTCCAAGAGACCCAGTACTTC.

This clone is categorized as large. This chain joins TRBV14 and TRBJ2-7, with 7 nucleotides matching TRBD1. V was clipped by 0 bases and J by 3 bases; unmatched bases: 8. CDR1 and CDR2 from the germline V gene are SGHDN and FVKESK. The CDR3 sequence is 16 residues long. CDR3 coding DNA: TGTGCCAGCAGCCAAGAGTGGACAGGCAATTTCTACGAGCAGTACTTC. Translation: CASSQEWTGNFYEQYF.

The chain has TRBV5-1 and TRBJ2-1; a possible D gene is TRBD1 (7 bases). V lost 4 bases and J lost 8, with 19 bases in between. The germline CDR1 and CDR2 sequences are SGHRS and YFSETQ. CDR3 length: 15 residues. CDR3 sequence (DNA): TGCGCCAGCAGCCGGGGGTTGGACAGGAGCGATGAGCAGTTCTTC. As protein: CASSRGLDRSDEQFF.

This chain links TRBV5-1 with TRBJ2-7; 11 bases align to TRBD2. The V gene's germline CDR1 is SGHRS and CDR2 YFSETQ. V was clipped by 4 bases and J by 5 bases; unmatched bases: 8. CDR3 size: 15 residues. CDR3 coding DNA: TGCGCCAGCAGCAAAACTAGCGGGGGCCTCAACGAGCAGTACTTC. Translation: CASSKTSGGLNEQYF.

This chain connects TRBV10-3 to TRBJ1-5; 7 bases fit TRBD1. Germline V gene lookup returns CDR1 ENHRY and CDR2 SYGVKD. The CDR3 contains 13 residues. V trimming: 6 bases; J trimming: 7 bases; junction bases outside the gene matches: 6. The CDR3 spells CAIRDRWGQPQHF. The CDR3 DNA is TGTGCCATCAGGGACAGGTGGGGGCAGCCCCAGCATTTT.